Shown below are 7 T cell receptor beta chains from a single sample sequenced in a study of PD-L1 blockade in urothelial cancer. Profiling relied on immunoSEQ multiplex PCR, and the TCRdb table lists in-frame clones only, not all of them. The data hold 85,000 to 100,000 clones, with over 90% observed a single time. The source was PBMCs, collected around atezolizumab (anti-PD-L1) treatment. These receptors were obtained from a man between 60 and 75 years old with urothelial cancer.

The chain carries TRBV9 and TRBJ2-1, with 9 positions matching TRBD1. V gave up 3 bases and J gave up 9 bases; unmatched junction bases: 10. Per the germline V gene, CDR1 is SGDLS and CDR2 is YYNGEE. The CDR3 consists of 15 residues. The CDR3 is CASSAIPGQGVEQFF. CDR3 bases: TGTGCCAGCAGCGCGATCCCGGGACAGGGTGTTGAGCAGTTCTTC.

This clone was seen once. The chain is built from TRBV19 and TRBJ1-5, with a possible D match to TRBD1 (6 bases). V lost 0 bases to trimming and J lost 1 base, with 10 bases between them. Germline-derived CDR1 and CDR2 are LNHDA and SQIVND (reference sequence). The CDR3 contains 16 residues. The CDR3, as DNA: TGTGCCAGTAGTATAGAAGGGGGGGGGAGCAATCAGCCCCAGCATTTT. Its translation: CASSIEGGGSNQPQHF.

V and J are TRBV6-5 and TRBJ1-2; TRBD1 aligns across 7 bases. The junction had 9 bases not matched to a gene; V was cut back by 6 bases and J by 5 bases. The CDR3 totals 14 residues. CDR1 is MNHEY and CDR2 is SVGAGI in the germline V gene. The chain's CDR3 is CASSRGGTDYGYTF. CDR3 DNA sequence: TGTGCCAGCAGCCGCGGAGGGACAGATTATGGCTACACCTTC.

The genes are TRBV9 and TRBJ2-1, with 12 positions matching TRBD2. Germline V gene data show CDR1 as SGDLS and CDR2 as YYNGEE. CDR3 length equals 18 residues. The trim removed 4 bases at V and 5 bases at J, leaving 13 bases unmatched. CDR3: CASSLTGASGRVDNEQFF. In nucleotides, the CDR3 is TGTGCCAGCAGCTTAACGGGGGCTAGCGGGAGGGTTGACAATGAGCAGTTCTTC.

In this sample, this clone turned up once. The V gene is TRBV10-2, the J gene TRBJ2-1; 13 positions agree with TRBD2. This CDR3 is built from 14 residues. V was pared by 3 bases and J by 10 bases, with 3 bases of the junction left unmatched. Per the germline V gene, CDR1 is WSHSY and CDR2 is SAAADI. Here the CDR3 reads CASSELAGGGEQFF. CDR3 sequence (DNA): TGCGCCAGCAGTGAACTAGCGGGAGGGGGAGAGCAGTTCTTC.

The chain carries TRBV7-6 and TRBJ2-1; 14 nucleotides agree with TRBD2. After removal of 2 bases from V and 7 bases from J, the junction contained 10 bases not matched to a gene. The germline V gene encodes CDR1 SGHVS and CDR2 FNYEAQ. The CDR3 contains 18 residues. The CDR3 spells CASSLRLAGGPQANEQFF. Written as DNA, the CDR3 is TGTGCCAGCAGCTTAAGACTAGCGGGAGGGCCACAAGCGAATGAGCAGTTCTTC.

The table lists this clone with a few counts. This sequence joins TRBV19 and TRBJ1-3; D call uncertain. CDR3 length: 14 amino acids. Per germline, CDR1 LNHDA and CDR2 SQIVND (reference sequence). V dropped 10 bases and J dropped 3 bases, with 16 bases sitting between them. The CDR3 region is CATALGGYGNTIYF. CDR3 DNA: TGTGCCACCGCCCTTGGCGGATATGGAAACACCATATATTTT.